This T cell receptor beta chain was sequenced in a study of post-analysis software for immune sequencing data. Across the whole study: The disease courses covered relapsing-remitting, secondary progressive and progressive-relapsing multiple sclerosis.

Unique-molecular-identifier-tagged TCR beta cDNA libraries were used. MiXCR, applied by TCRdb to the PCR reads, yields one record per CDR3 protein. The profile shows fewer than 700,000 distinct CDR3 sequences, 44% of them singletons. Only one count was recorded for this clonotype. The antigen is not known. The germline V and J ends were trimmed by 2 bases and 2 bases, with 12 bases remaining between them. The CDR3 consists of 15 residues. Germline CDR1 ENHRY, CDR2 SYGVKD. Regarding the study as a whole: Comparison with controls showed significantly lower normalized Chao1 diversity in multiple sclerosis patients. With F measure, samples from one preparation batch clustered together strongly. Elevated frequency relative to controls characterized several TRBV segments in patients, TRBV5-6, TRBV5-1 and TRBV20-1 among them.

The specimen was blood. This receptor was taken from a girl between 10 and 17 years old with multiple sclerosis. The chain links TRBV10-3 to TRBJ1-1; D remains ambiguous. The CDR3 region is CAISEPRTVNTEAFF. CDR3 sequence (DNA): TGTGCCATCAGTGAGCCGAGGACGGTTAACACTGAAGCTTTCTTT.